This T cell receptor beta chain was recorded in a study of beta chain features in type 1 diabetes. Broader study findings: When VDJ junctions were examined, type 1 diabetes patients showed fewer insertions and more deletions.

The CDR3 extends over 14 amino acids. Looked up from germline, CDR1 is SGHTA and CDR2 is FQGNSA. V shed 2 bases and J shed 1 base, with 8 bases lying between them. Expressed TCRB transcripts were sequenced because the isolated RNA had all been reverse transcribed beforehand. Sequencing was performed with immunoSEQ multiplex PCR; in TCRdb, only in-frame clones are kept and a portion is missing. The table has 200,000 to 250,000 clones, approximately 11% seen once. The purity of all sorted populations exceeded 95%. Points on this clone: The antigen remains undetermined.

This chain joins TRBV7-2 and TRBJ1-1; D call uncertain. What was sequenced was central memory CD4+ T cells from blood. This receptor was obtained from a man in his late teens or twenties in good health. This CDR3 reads CASSLSFKNTEAFF. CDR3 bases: TGTGCCAGCAGCTTATCGTTCAAGAACACTGAAGCTTTCTTT.